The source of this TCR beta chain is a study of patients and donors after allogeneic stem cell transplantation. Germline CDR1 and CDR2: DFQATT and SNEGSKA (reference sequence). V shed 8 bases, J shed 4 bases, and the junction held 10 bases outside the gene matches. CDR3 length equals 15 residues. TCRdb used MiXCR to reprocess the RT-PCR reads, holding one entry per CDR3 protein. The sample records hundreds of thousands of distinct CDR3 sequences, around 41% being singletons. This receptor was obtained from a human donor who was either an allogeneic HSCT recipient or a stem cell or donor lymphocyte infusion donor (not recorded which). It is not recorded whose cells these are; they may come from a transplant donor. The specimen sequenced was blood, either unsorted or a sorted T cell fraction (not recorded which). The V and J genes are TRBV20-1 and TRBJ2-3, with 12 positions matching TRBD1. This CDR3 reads CSPQAGTGGPDTQYF. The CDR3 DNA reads TGCAGTCCCCAGGCCGGGACAGGGGGCCCAGATACGCAGTATTTT.